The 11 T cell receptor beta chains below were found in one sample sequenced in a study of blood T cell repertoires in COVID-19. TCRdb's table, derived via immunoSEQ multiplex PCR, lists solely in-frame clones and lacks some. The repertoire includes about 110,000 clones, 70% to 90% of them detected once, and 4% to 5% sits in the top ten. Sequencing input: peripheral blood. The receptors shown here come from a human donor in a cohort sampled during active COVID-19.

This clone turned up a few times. The CDR3, as DNA: TGTGCCAGCAGCCCGCAAGCCCAGGCTGAAGCTTTCTTT. Translating it yields CASSPQAQAEAFF. The rearrangement links TRBV7-3 to TRBJ1-1, with unresolved D. Looked up from germline, CDR1 is SGHTA and CDR2 is FQGTGA. V was shortened by 5 bases and J by 6 bases, with 13 bases between the two germline ends. The CDR3 spans 13 residues.

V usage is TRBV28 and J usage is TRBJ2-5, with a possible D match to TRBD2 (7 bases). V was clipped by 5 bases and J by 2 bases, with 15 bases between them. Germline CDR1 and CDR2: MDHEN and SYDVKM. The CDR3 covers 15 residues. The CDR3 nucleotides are TGTGCCAGCAGTGTTGGGGGGGGCCTTCAAGAGACCCAGTACTTC. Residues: CASSVGGGLQETQYF.

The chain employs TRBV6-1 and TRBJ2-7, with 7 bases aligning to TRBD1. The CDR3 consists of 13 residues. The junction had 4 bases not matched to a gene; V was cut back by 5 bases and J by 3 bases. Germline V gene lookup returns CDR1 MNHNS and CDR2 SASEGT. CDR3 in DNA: TGTGCCAGCAGTCAAGGACAGGACTACGAGCAGTACTTC. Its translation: CASSQGQDYEQYF.

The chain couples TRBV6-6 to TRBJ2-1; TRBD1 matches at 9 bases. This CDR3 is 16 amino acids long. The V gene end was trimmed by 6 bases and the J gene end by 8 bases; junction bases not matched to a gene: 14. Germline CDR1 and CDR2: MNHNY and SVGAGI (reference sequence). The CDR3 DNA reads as TGTGCCAGCAGAGACACGGCACAGGGGGCTGCATATGAGCAGTTCTTC. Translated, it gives CASRDTAQGAAYEQFF.

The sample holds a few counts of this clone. The DNA for the CDR3 is TGTGCCTGGAGACAACAGGGGAATTCACCCCTCCACTTT. Its protein is CAWRQQGNSPLHF. This chain uses TRBV30 with TRBJ1-6; 7 nucleotides align to TRBD1. The trim removed 3 bases at V and 7 bases at J, leaving 3 bases unmatched. CDR3 size: 13 residues. CDR1 is GTSNPN, CDR2 SVGIG, per germline (reference sequence).

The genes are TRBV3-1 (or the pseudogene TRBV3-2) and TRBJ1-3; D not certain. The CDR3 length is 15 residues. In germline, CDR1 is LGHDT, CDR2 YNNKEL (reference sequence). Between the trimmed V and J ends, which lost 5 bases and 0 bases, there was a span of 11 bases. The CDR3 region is CASSLPTSSGNTIYF. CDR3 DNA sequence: TGTGCCAGCAGCTTACCTACTAGCTCTGGAAACACCATATATTTT.

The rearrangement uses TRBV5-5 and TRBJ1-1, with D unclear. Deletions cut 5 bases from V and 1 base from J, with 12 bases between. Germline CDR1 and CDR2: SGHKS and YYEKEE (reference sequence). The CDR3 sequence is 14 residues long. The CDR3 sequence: CASSRSYQNTEAFF. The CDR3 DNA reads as TGTGCCAGCAGTCGAAGCTATCAGAACACTGAAGCTTTCTTT.

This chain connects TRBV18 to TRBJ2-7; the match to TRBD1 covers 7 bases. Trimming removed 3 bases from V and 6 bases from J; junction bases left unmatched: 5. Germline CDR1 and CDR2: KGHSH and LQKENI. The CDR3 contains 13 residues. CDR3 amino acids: CASSPDRAGEQYF. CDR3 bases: TGTGCCAGCTCACCCGACAGGGCTGGCGAGCAGTACTTC.

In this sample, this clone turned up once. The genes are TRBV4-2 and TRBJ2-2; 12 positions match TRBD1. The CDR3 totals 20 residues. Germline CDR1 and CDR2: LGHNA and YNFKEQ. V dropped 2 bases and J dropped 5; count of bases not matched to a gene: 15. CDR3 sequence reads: CASSQQALGRDRGLTGELFF. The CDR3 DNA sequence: TGTGCCAGCAGCCAACAGGCCCTGGGTCGGGACAGGGGGCTTACCGGGGAGCTGTTTTTT.

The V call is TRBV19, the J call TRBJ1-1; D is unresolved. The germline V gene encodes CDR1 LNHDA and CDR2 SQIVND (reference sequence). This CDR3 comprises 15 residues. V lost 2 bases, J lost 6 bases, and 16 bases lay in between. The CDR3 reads CASSIIPIGEAEAFF. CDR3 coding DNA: TGTGCCAGTAGTATAATCCCCATTGGGGAGGCTGAAGCTTTCTTT.

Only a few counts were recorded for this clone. CDR3 sequence (DNA): TGTGCCATCAGGGACACCTACGAGCAGTACTTC. This encodes CAIRDTYEQYF. The V gene is TRBV10-3, the J gene TRBJ2-7, with D possibly matching TRBD1 (5 bases). Trimming took 6 bases from V and 2 from J, leaving 5 bases between them. The CDR3 consists of 11 residues. In germline, CDR1 is ENHRY, CDR2 SYGVKD.